This T cell receptor beta chain was observed in a study of CD4 and CD8 cells across lung adenocarcinoma regions. This clonotype is judged medium-sized (0.01 to 0.1%). TCRdb redid the calling of the PCR reads with MiXCR, one entry per CDR3 protein. In the table there are 25,000 or so distinct CDR3 sequences, over 40% of which are singletons. Samples came from patients with localized non-small cell lung adenocarcinoma. Input material: CD4+ T cells from the center of a lung tumor. The receptor comes from a male donor with lung adenocarcinoma. The CD4 and CD8 labels of this study may be unreliable.

CDR3: CASSEAVMDEQFF. The CDR3 bases are TGTGCCAGCAGTGAAGCGGTGATGGATGAGCAGTTCTTC. The chain links TRBV6-1 to TRBJ2-1, with D hard to call. Trimming removed 0 bases from V and 8 bases from J, with 8 bases in between. Germline lookup yields CDR1 MNHNS and CDR2 SASEGT. CDR3 length: 13 residues.